This T cell receptor (beta chain) was recovered during a study of human T cells and chemical hapten exposure. Study as a whole: Diphenylcyclopropenone doses were given weekly to the scalps of patients across the roughly 22-week study.

This clonotype was detected a few times. Germline V lookup: CDR1 SQVTM, CDR2 ANQGSEA. Trimming stripped 3 bases from V and 4 bases from J, with 6 bases between. CDR3 length equals 11 residues. Time point given: patch test 2, 6 weeks after DPC sensitization. Treatment defined: therapeutic diphenylcyclopropenone sensitization with weekly scalp DPC. TCRdb recomputed calls from the RACE reads with MiXCR, one row per CDR3 protein. This table holds some 150,000 distinct CDR3 sequences, approximately 12% found once. The genes are TRBV29-1 and TRBJ2-5, with a possible D match to TRBD2 (6 bases). The TCR was taken from a woman aged 50 to 60 with alopecia areata. Some clones in this sample may be carry-over from other donors' samples. The starting material was whole blood, obtained in connection with sensitization to the hapten diphenylcyclopropenone (DPC). The CDR3 loop reads CSVDSGETQYF. The CDR3 nucleotides read TGCAGCGTTGATAGCGGAGAGACCCAGTACTTC. The full variable domain, completed using reference TRBV29-1 and TRBJ2-5, is SAVISQKPSRDICQRGTSLTIQCQVDSQVTMMFWYRQQPGQSLTLIATANQGSEATYESGFVIDKFPISRPNLTFSTLTVSNMSPEDSSIYLCSVDSGETQYFGPGTRLLVL.